The 7 T cell receptor beta chains below come from one sample, sequenced in a study of OX40 agonist ivuxolimab in advanced cancers. TCRdb's table, derived via immunoSEQ multiplex PCR, lists solely in-frame clones and lacks some. The table has some 69,000 clones, 90% seen once. Material: CD4+ or CD8+ T cells sorted from blood, obtained in a trial of the OX40 agonist ivuxolimab. These receptors all come from an adult with an advanced solid tumor such as melanoma, head and neck, liver or kidney cancer.

The chain uses TRBV19 and TRBJ1-3; no definite D call. This CDR3 spans 14 amino acids. With 7 bases removed from V and 0 bases from J, the gap between germline ends came to 10 bases. The germline V gene has CDR1 LNHDA and CDR2 SQIVND (reference sequence). The CDR3 sequence is CASTTGSSGNTIYF. The CDR3 DNA reads TGTGCCAGTACCACGGGGAGCTCTGGAAACACCATATATTTT.

CDR3 loop: CASSLASGSTETQYF. The CDR3 DNA follows: TGTGCCAGCAGCTTAGCTTCCGGGAGTACGGAGACCCAGTACTTC. V and J are TRBV7-9 and TRBJ2-5; perhaps TRBD2 as D (6 bases). V dropped 0 bases and J dropped 5 bases, with 13 bases sitting between them. This CDR3 contains 15 residues. CDR1 and CDR2 (germline): SEHNR, FQNEAQ (reference sequence). Supplemented by reference TRBV7-9 and TRBJ2-5, the full variable domain reads DTGVSQNPRHKITKRGQNVTFRCDPISEHNRLYWYRQTLGQGPEFLTYFQNEAQLEKSRLLSDRFSAERPKGSFSTLEIQRTEQGDSAMYLCASSLASGSTETQYFGPGTRLLVL.

J is TRBJ2-3 and V is TRBV28, with 13 bases identical to TRBD2. V dropped 7 bases and J dropped 3; count of bases not matched to a gene: 7. Germline lookup yields CDR1 MDHEN and CDR2 SYDVKM. The CDR3 consists of 16 residues. This chain's CDR3 is CASTYGGLAGTDTQYF. CDR3 DNA sequence: TGTGCCAGCACCTACGGGGGACTAGCGGGGACAGATACGCAGTATTTT.

The rearrangement links TRBV7-3 to TRBJ2-5; 7 bases are a match to TRBD1. J lost 5 bases, V lost 5 bases, and 11 bases had no gene match. Per the germline V gene, CDR1 is SGHTA and CDR2 is FQGTGA. This CDR3 contains 15 residues. CDR3 nucleotide sequence: TGTGCCAGCAGCGCGACAGGGTCCGGTGTGGAGACCCAGTACTTC. Amino acid sequence: CASSATGSGVETQYF.

The gene calls are TRBV18 and TRBJ1-1; no definite D call. Germline lookup yields CDR1 KGHSH and CDR2 LQKENI. The CDR3 contains 14 residues. V dropped 3 bases and J dropped 1 base, with 9 bases sitting between them. DNA for the CDR3: TGTGCCAGCTCACCCGTGGAGGGGAACACTGAAGCTTTCTTT. Protein sequence: CASSPVEGNTEAFF.

The V and J genes are TRBV2 and TRBJ1-1; D is perhaps TRBD1 (6 bases). CDR1 is SNHLY, CDR2 FYNNEI, per germline. CDR3 length: 14 amino acids. The germline V and J ends were trimmed by 7 bases and 0 bases, with 12 bases remaining between them. CDR3 region: CASTPDSMNTEAFF. The CDR3 DNA follows: TGTGCCAGCACCCCGGACAGTATGAACACTGAAGCTTTCTTT.

This clone is a singleton in its sample. This chain uses TRBV7-9 with TRBJ2-3; D ambiguous. The CDR3 is made up of 14 amino acids. V lost 2 bases and J lost 0, with 6 bases in between. CDR1 and CDR2 from the germline V gene are SEHNR and FQNEAQ (reference sequence). CDR3 in DNA: TGTGCCAGCAGCTTAAGTGTGAGCACAGATACGCAGTATTTT. This gives the protein CASSLSVSTDTQYF.